Below are 8 T cell receptor beta chains sequenced from a single sample in a study of T cell responses to AZD1222 COVID-19 vaccine. Sequenced by immunoSEQ multiplex PCR; TCRdb stores in-frame clones only, minus some. The sample comprises 50,000 or so clones, approximately 89% of which are singletons, and approximately 5% rests with the top ten. This specimen consisted of peripheral blood, obtained 28 days after the second AZD1222 dose. Receptor source: an adult who received the AZD1222 COVID-19 vaccine.

CDR3 sequence: CASKPPQGLGGYTF. CDR3 bases: TGTGCCAGCAAACCCCCCCAGGGTCTCGGTGGCTACACCTTC. The chain carries TRBV6-5 and TRBJ1-2; D may be TRBD1 (5 bases). Germline CDR1 MNHEY, CDR2 SVGAGI. CDR3 length: 14 amino acids. Trimming pared 7 bases from V and 7 bases from J, leaving 19 bases between.

The V call is TRBV20-1, the J call TRBJ2-7; TRBD2 is a possible D gene (6 bases). Germline lookup yields CDR1 DFQATT and CDR2 SNEGSKA (reference sequence). The CDR3 length is 15 residues. V lost 3 bases, J lost 5 bases, and 20 bases lay in between. CDR3 residues: CSASSGRGNLDEQYF. In DNA, the CDR3 is TGCAGTGCTAGTTCCGGACGGGGGAATCTCGACGAGCAGTACTTC.

The chain employs TRBV2 and TRBJ2-1, with TRBD1 as a possible D gene (5 bases). This CDR3 comprises 14 residues. V was cut by 6 bases and J by 4 bases, with 13 bases left in between. CDR1 is SNHLY, CDR2 FYNNEI, per germline. CDR3 loop: CASSIGASYNEQFF. CDR3 DNA: TGTGCCAGCAGCATAGGGGCCTCTTACAATGAGCAGTTCTTC.

The rearrangement links TRBV6-6 to TRBJ1-1; 9 bases line up with TRBD1. With V trimmed by 6 bases and J by 8 bases, 7 bases remained unmatched. Germline values: CDR1 MNHNY, CDR2 SVGAGI (reference sequence). This CDR3 is 13 amino acids long. The CDR3 here is CASRARQGEEAFF. CDR3 sequence (DNA): TGTGCCAGCAGGGCGAGACAGGGGGAAGAAGCTTTCTTT.

V is TRBV10-1 and J is TRBJ1-5, with no clear D. The CDR3 is 13 residues long. Per germline, CDR1 WNHNN and CDR2 SYGVQD (reference sequence). With 3 bases removed from V and 7 bases from J, the gap between germline ends came to 10 bases. The CDR3 loop reads CASSESVGQPQHF. CDR3 nucleotides: TGCGCCAGCAGTGAATCTGTGGGCCAGCCCCAGCATTTT.

The chain links TRBV7-9 to TRBJ1-6, with a weak D call TRBD1 (5 bases). The V gene's germline CDR1 is SEHNR and CDR2 FQNEAQ (reference sequence). Trimming removed 3 bases at V and 5 bases at J, with 11 bases between. This CDR3 is built from 15 residues. Here the CDR3 DNA reads TGTGCCAGCAGCTTGACAGCACCTGATAATTCACCCCTCCACTTT. This gives the protein CASSLTAPDNSPLHF.

V and J are TRBV19 and TRBJ2-7; 7 bases align to TRBD2. Germline V gives CDR1 LNHDA, CDR2 SQIVND (reference sequence). The CDR3 covers 13 residues. Unmatched junction bases numbered 4, after V lost 6 bases and J lost 2 bases. The CDR3 DNA reads TGTGCCAGTAGCCGGGGACTACCCTACGAGCAGTACTTC. This sequence encodes CASSRGLPYEQYF.

The genes are TRBV14 and TRBJ2-7; 7 bases match TRBD1. Germline CDR1 SGHDN, CDR2 FVKESK. This CDR3 has 14 residues. V was clipped by 1 base and J by 2 bases; unmatched bases: 2. CDR3 bases: TGTGCCAGCAGCCAAGGGACAGGACCCTACGAGCAGTACTTC. It codes for CASSQGTGPYEQYF. Supplemented by reference TRBV14 and TRBJ2-7, the full variable domain reads EAGVTQFPSHSVIEKGQTVTLRCDPISGHDNLYWYRRVMGKEIKFLLHFVKESKQDESGMPNNRFLAERTGGTYSTLKVQPAELEDSGVYFCASSQGTGPYEQYFGPGTRLTVT.